This T cell receptor beta chain was captured by sequencing in a study of shared clonotypes between healthy human individuals. The naive CD8 population came from CD45RO-negative cells selected for CCR7, without terminally differentiated effector memory CD45RA+ cells. V lost 4 bases, J lost 4 bases, and 11 bases stayed unmatched. This CDR3 has 16 amino acids. CDR1 SGHRS and CDR2 YFSETQ come from the germline V gene. Here immunoSEQ multiplex PCR was the method, and the copy in TCRdb shows in-frame clones only, minus some. The sample has more than 2 million clones, around 93% seen once; the top ten hold about 1.7%.

The chain couples TRBV5-1 to TRBJ2-3; 8 nucleotides align to TRBD2. This receptor was obtained from a man aged 18 to 29 in good health. Some clones in this sample may be carry-over from other donors' samples. Sequenced input: naive CD8+ T cells from PBMCs. CDR3 coding DNA: TGCGCCAGCAGCCCGATAAAGCGGGAGATTTCAGATACGCAGTATTTT. Its protein product is CASSPIKREISDTQYF.